These T cell receptor beta chains were read from a single sample in a study of shared clonotypes between healthy human individuals. Using immunoSEQ multiplex PCR, the repertoire was profiled, and TCRdb retains in-frame clones only, with some absent. This table has 500,000 to 550,000 clones, 95% to 96% appearing once. Sequencing was done on a sample of naive CD4+ T cells sorted from blood. The receptor source for this set is a woman aged 25 to 39 in good health. Both conserved end residues are part of each CDR3. Each record gives: V gene, clone size, J gene, D gene, CDR3 protein, CDR3 DNA. The D gene is left open where the match is weak. A row's size may be missing; if present it is once, few, many or a size class.

TRBV4-2,-,TRBJ2-3,TRBD2,CASSQALAGRETDTQYF,TGTGCCAGCAGCCAAGCATTAGCGGGGAGGGAGACAGATACGCAGTATTTT
TRBV18,-,TRBJ2-7,-,CASSPIPGTDTGGLGQYF,TGTGCCAGCTCACCGATACCCGGGACAGACACCGGAGGGTTGGGGCAGTACTTC
TRBV2,-,TRBJ1-5,-,CASANRGNQPQHF,TGTGCCAGCGCCAACAGGGGCAATCAGCCCCAGCATTTT
TRBV18,-,TRBJ2-7,-,CASSPPSSGNYEQYF,TGTGCCAGCTCACCACCGAGTAGCGGAAACTACGAGCAGTACTTC
TRBV19,-,TRBJ1-5,-,CASGPPRNQPQHF,TGTGCCAGTGGACCCCCAAGGAATCAGCCCCAGCATTTT
TRBV11-1,-,TRBJ2-7,-,CASSGMGSKNYEQYF,TGTGCCAGCAGTGGGATGGGGAGTAAGAACTACGAGCAGTACTTC
TRBV7-6,-,TRBJ2-3,TRBD2,CASSLEILAGRFTDTQYF,TGTGCCAGCAGCTTAGAGATACTAGCGGGGCGATTCACAGATACGCAGTATTTT
TRBV4-1,-,TRBJ2-7,TRBD1,CASSQDTGGLSYEQYF,TGCGCCAGCAGCCAAGATACAGGGGGTCTCTCCTACGAGCAGTACTTC
TRBV2,once,TRBJ2-2,TRBD2,CASQPGLLTGELFF,TGTGCCAGCCAACCGGGACTACTCACCGGGGAGCTGTTTTTT
TRBV5-4,-,TRBJ2-6,-,CASSLTGVAGANVLTF,TGTGCCAGCAGCTTAACAGGTGTAGCTGGGGCCAACGTCCTGACTTTC
TRBV5-1,-,TRBJ2-7,-,CASRGSVWEGETYEQYF,TGCGCCAGCAGAGGTAGCGTGTGGGAGGGGGAGACCTACGAGCAGTACTTC
TRBV28,-,TRBJ1-2,-,CASSLAVRPGYTF,TGTGCCAGCAGTTTAGCAGTTCGTCCCGGCTACACCTTC
TRBV5-1,-,TRBJ2-1,-,CASSFLYKLGREQFF,TGCGCCAGCAGCTTCTTGTATAAACTCGGCCGTGAGCAGTTCTTC
TRBV18,-,TRBJ1-1,-,CASSPPSIGENTEAFF,TGTGCCAGCTCACCACCTAGTATAGGGGAGAACACTGAAGCTTTCTTT
TRBV6-6,-,TRBJ2-7,-,CASKARIDSYEQYF,TGTGCCAGCAAGGCGCGCATTGACTCCTACGAGCAGTACTTC
TRBV7-2,-,TRBJ2-5,TRBD2,CASSLIAGEVETQYF,TGTGCCAGCAGCCTCATAGCGGGAGAGGTAGAGACCCAGTACTTC
TRBV5-4,once,TRBJ1-3,-,CASSPVEGGNTIYF,TGTGCCAGCAGCCCAGTAGAGGGCGGAAACACCATATATTTT
TRBV7-9,-,TRBJ2-1,-,CASTTLYGGGYNEQFF,TGTGCCAGCACCACCCTCTACGGAGGCGGGTACAATGAGCAGTTCTTC
TRBV7-9,-,TRBJ1-1,-,CASSLGGGTEAFF,TGTGCCAGCAGCTTAGGGGGAGGCACTGAAGCTTTCTTT
TRBV25-1,-,TRBJ2-7,-,CASSELWGEQYF,TGTGCCAGCAGTGAACTTTGGGGGGAGCAGTACTTC
TRBV7-2,-,TRBJ2-7,TRBD1,CASSLQLRDRGDASEQYF,TGTGCCAGCAGCTTACAGCTCCGGGACAGGGGGGACGCCTCCGAGCAGTACTTC
TRBV27,-,TRBJ1-5,-,CASSLSGSGEEPQHF,TGTGCCAGCAGTTTATCTGGCTCGGGGGAAGAGCCCCAGCATTTT